Each of the 23 T cell receptor beta chains below was sequenced from the same sample in a study of CD8 T cells in ankylosing spondylitis. These receptors have no known antigen. Findings and caveats of the study: Blood from ankylosing spondylitis patients appeared to carry a characteristic roughly 8-variant TCR beta motif.

TCRdb called the 5' RACE reads again in MiXCR, with one record for every CDR3 protein. The sample contains some 330,000 distinct CDR3 sequences, less than 10% of which appear only once. Sequencing was carried out using blood, either unsorted or a sorted T cell fraction (not recorded which). Source of these receptors: a male donor with ankylosing spondylitis.

This clonotype came up a few times. The chain recombines TRBV5-1 with TRBJ1-6; D is perhaps TRBD1 (5 bases). CDR1 and CDR2 (germline): SGHRS, YFSETQ. The CDR3 is made up of 15 amino acids. V gave up 0 bases and J gave up 8 bases, with 12 bases separating them. CDR3 loop: CASSLAAGHHSPLHF. CDR3 bases: TGCGCCAGCAGCTTGGCGGCAGGGCATCATTCACCCCTCCACTTT.

This clonotype was observed many times. The rearrangement links TRBV29-1 to TRBJ2-7, with D tentatively TRBD2 (7 bases). Per the germline V gene, CDR1 is SQVTM and CDR2 is ANQGSEA. V lost 5 bases and J 3 bases, leaving 17 bases between the germline ends. This CDR3 has 14 amino acids. In DNA form, the CDR3 reads TGCAGCGTTAAGACAGGCGGGGGTGGCTACGAGCAGTACTTC. Translating gives CSVKTGGGGYEQYF.

This clonotype was found a few times. The J gene is TRBJ2-7, the V gene TRBV7-2; 8 bases fit TRBD2. The CDR3 has 15 amino acids. After removal of 1 base from V and 5 bases from J, the junction contained 7 bases not matched to a gene. CDR1 and CDR2 from the germline V gene are SGHTA and FQGNSA. CDR3 sequence reads: CASSLVSGGPHEQYF. DNA of the CDR3: TGTGCCAGCAGCTTAGTTTCGGGAGGGCCTCACGAGCAGTACTTC.

This chain uses TRBV27 with TRBJ2-7; either TRBD1 or TRBD2 may fit D (6 bases each). The CDR3 length is 14 residues. V was cut by 3 bases and J by 5 bases, with 14 bases left in between. Germline V gene data show CDR1 as MNHEY and CDR2 as SMNVEV (reference sequence). The CDR3 spells CASSLAGHSHEQYF. CDR3 in DNA: TGTGCCAGCAGTTTGGCGGGACATTCCCACGAGCAGTACTTC.

This clonotype has at least ten counts. The chain joins TRBV29-1 to TRBJ2-1, with TRBD1 matching 7 bases. Germline values: CDR1 SQVTM, CDR2 ANQGSEA. CDR3 length equals 17 residues. V lost 2 bases and J lost 0; bases outside the gene matches: 10. The CDR3 here is CSVELVRGNSSYNEQFF. CDR3 bases: TGCAGCGTTGAATTGGTCAGGGGGAACTCCTCCTACAATGAGCAGTTCTTC.

As to this clonotype: Just one base apart from a much larger clone, this may be a read error. The chain is built from TRBV11-2 and TRBJ2-1; TRBD2 matches 7 bases. The CDR3 is made up of 14 amino acids. CDR1 and CDR2 from the germline V gene are SGHAT and FQNNGV. CDR3 in amino acids: CAISLDRLADEQFF. CDR3 nucleotides: TGTGCCATCAGCTTAGATCGGCTAGCGGATGAGCAGTTCTTC.

This clonotype occurred many times. The rearrangement links TRBV7-9 to TRBJ2-2, with TRBD1 matching 10 bases. Germline assignment: CDR1 SEHNR and CDR2 FQNEAQ (reference sequence). This CDR3 contains 15 residues. Unmatched junction bases numbered 4, after V lost 6 bases and J lost 3 bases. CDR3 sequence (DNA): TGTGCCAGCAGGCCTGGGACAGGGGACACCGGGGAGCTGTTTTTT. It is translated as CASRPGTGDTGELFF.

Only a few counts were recorded for this clonotype. The rearrangement uses TRBV20-1 and TRBJ1-5, with a possible D match to TRBD1 (5 bases). Trimming removed 4 bases at V and 6 bases at J, with 13 bases between. From germline, CDR1 is DFQATT and CDR2 SNEGSKA (reference sequence). CDR3 length: 13 residues. CDR3 sequence reads: CSAISRAGQPQHF. The CDR3 nucleotides are TGCAGTGCTATTTCCAGGGCCGGTCAGCCCCAGCATTTT.

This clonotype showed up just a few times. V and J are TRBV10-3 and TRBJ2-5; TRBD2 might be the D (5 bases). This CDR3 spans 13 amino acids. V lost 10 bases to trimming and J lost 5 bases, with 17 bases between them. Per the germline V gene, CDR1 is ENHRY and CDR2 is SYGVKD. The DNA of the CDR3 is TGTGCCACCGGAGTAGGACGAGGGGAGACCCAGTACTTC. This translates into CATGVGRGETQYF.

The chain links TRBV2 to TRBJ2-1, with TRBD2 matching 9 bases. CDR3 length: 15 residues. The V gene's germline CDR1 is SNHLY and CDR2 FYNNEI. V lost 3 bases and J lost 9; bases outside the gene matches: 9. DNA of the CDR3: TGTGCCAGCAGTGAGGAGGTAGCGGGAGTGCGTGAGCAGTTCTTC. Residues: CASSEEVAGVREQFF.

Only a few counts were recorded for this clonotype. The CDR3 is CASSLKTSNPKNIQYF. CDR3 coding DNA: TGTGCCAGCAGCTTGAAGACGAGTAATCCCAAAAACATTCAGTACTTC. The rearrangement joins TRBV5-6 to TRBJ2-4; D is uncertain. Looked up from germline, CDR1 is SGHDT and CDR2 is YYEEEE. Trimming shortened V by 1 base and J by 2 bases, and 13 bases separated the two germline ends. The CDR3 has 16 residues.

In this sample, this clonotype turned up a few times. V and J are TRBV6-1 and TRBJ2-2; 8 positions match TRBD2. There are 16 residues in the CDR3. Germline V gene lookup returns CDR1 MNHNS and CDR2 SASEGT. The J segment lost 0 bases and the V segment lost 7 bases, leaving 7 bases of the junction unmatched. Here the CDR3 DNA reads TGTGCCAGCACTAGGGCGGGAGGATCGAACACCGGGGAGCTGTTTTTT. Translated, it gives CASTRAGGSNTGELFF.

The genes are TRBV7-9 and TRBJ2-1; D may match TRBD1 or TRBD2 (5 bases each). CDR3 length: 17 amino acids. Trimming removed 4 bases from V and 3 bases from J, with 19 bases in between. Germline V gives CDR1 SEHNR, CDR2 FQNEAQ (reference sequence). The CDR3: CASSSRRGEEFYNEQFF. The CDR3 DNA sequence: TGTGCCAGCAGCTCACGTCGGGGCGAGGAGTTCTACAATGAGCAGTTCTTC. Supplemented by reference TRBV7-9 and TRBJ2-1, the full variable domain reads DTGVSQNPRHKITKRGQNVTFRCDPISEHNRLYWYRQTLGQGPEFLTYFQNEAQLEKSRLLSDRFSAERPKGSFSTLEIQRTEQGDSAMYLCASSSRRGEEFYNEQFFGPGTRLTVL.

This clonotype has a handful of counts. V gene TRBV3-1 combines with J gene TRBJ1-5; 7 nucleotides match TRBD1. CDR3 length: 17 amino acids. Germline V gives CDR1 LGHDT, CDR2 YNNKEL (reference sequence). V was pared by 1 base and J by 5 bases, with 11 bases of the junction left unmatched. This chain's CDR3 is CASSQGRVRGGDQPQHF. Here the CDR3 DNA reads TGTGCCAGCAGCCAAGGGAGAGTCAGGGGGGGGGATCAGCCCCAGCATTTT.

This clonotype showed up just a few times. The chain combines TRBV7-2 with TRBJ2-2, with D unresolved. Germline values: CDR1 SGHTA, CDR2 FQGNSA. The V and J ends lost 4 bases and 7 bases respectively, with 7 bases between them. CDR3 length: 12 amino acids. This CDR3 is CASSYSDGELFF. The CDR3 region has the DNA TGTGCCAGCAGCTACAGCGACGGGGAGCTGTTTTTT.

At least ten counts were recorded for this clonotype. The chain joins TRBV28 to TRBJ1-3; 7 bases agree with TRBD1. The CDR3 spans 15 residues. Germline V lookup: CDR1 MDHEN, CDR2 SYDVKM. J was trimmed by 8 bases and V by 4 bases; bases with no gene match: 11. CDR3 DNA: TGTGCCAGCAGTTCCTCGGACAGGAAACCGGACACCATATATTTT. This encodes CASSSSDRKPDTIYF.

This clonotype was picked up a small number of times. V gene TRBV20-1 combines with J gene TRBJ2-7, with D possibly matching TRBD1 (6 bases). The CDR3 covers 13 residues. Germline V lookup: CDR1 DFQATT, CDR2 SNEGSKA (reference sequence). Trimming removed 4 bases from V and 5 bases from J, with 15 bases in between. The CDR3 here is CSATRTAVNEQYF. The CDR3 DNA reads as TGCAGTGCTACAAGGACAGCAGTAAACGAGCAGTACTTC.

This clonotype was seen only a few times. The CDR3 nucleotides are TGTGCCAGCAGCTTAGGCGGGGGCACGCCTTCGGCCCAAGAGACCCAGTACTTC. This encodes CASSLGGGTPSAQETQYF. The chain recombines TRBV11-1 with TRBJ2-5, with a possible D match to TRBD2 (7 bases). Per germline, CDR1 SGHAT and CDR2 FQDESV (reference sequence). The CDR3 totals 18 residues. Trimming removed 1 base at V and 1 base at J, with 19 bases between.

This clonotype has ten or more counts. The V call is TRBV5-1, the J call TRBJ1-4, with a weak D call TRBD1 (5 bases). Germline V gives CDR1 SGHRS, CDR2 YFSETQ. V was clipped by 1 base and J by 3 bases, with 7 bases between them. The CDR3 has 14 amino acids. CDR3 DNA: TGCGCCAGCAGCTTGAGACAGTCTAATGAAAAACTGTTTTTT. As protein: CASSLRQSNEKLFF.

V and J are TRBV5-1 and TRBJ2-3, with D tentatively TRBD2 (5 bases). Trimming removed 1 base at V and 4 bases at J, with 10 bases between. The germline CDR1 and CDR2 sequences are SGHRS and YFSETQ. The length of the CDR3 is 14 residues. The CDR3 protein is CASSLSLAADTQYF. The CDR3, as DNA: TGCGCCAGCAGCTTGAGTCTAGCCGCAGATACGCAGTATTTT.

This clonotype was observed a few times. The chain is built from TRBV4-1 and TRBJ1-6; no clear D. V lost 1 base and J 7 bases, leaving 11 bases between the germline ends. The length of the CDR3 is 15 residues. Germline V gene lookup returns CDR1 MGHRA and CDR2 YSYEKL. The CDR3 spells CASSQVAGRNSPLHF. The CDR3 nucleotides read TGCGCCAGCAGCCAAGTTGCTGGGAGGAATTCACCCCTCCACTTT.

This chain's CDR3 is CASSESRGVGYNEQFF. The CDR3 nucleotides read TGCGCCAGCAGTGAGTCACGGGGAGTGGGGTACAATGAGCAGTTCTTC. The genes are TRBV10-2 and TRBJ2-1, with TRBD2 as a possible D gene (5 bases). Germline-derived CDR1 and CDR2 are WSHSY and SAAADI. Trimming left V 0 bases short and J 4 bases short, with 13 bases between. CDR3 length: 16 amino acids.

V is TRBV20-1 and J is TRBJ2-3; D is unclear. The germline V and J ends were trimmed by 6 bases and 0 bases, with 7 bases remaining between them. CDR3 length equals 12 residues. In germline, CDR1 is DFQATT, CDR2 SNEGSKA (reference sequence). CDR3 sequence reads: CSADSSTDTQYF. CDR3 sequence (DNA): TGCAGTGCAGATTCTAGCACAGATACGCAGTATTTT.